A selection of T cell receptor beta chains follows, all from one sample in a study of regulatory T cells in long-lasting Graves disease. Each CDR3 protein gets one entry after TCRdb re-called the multiplex PCR reads with MiXCR. The sample lists a few hundred thousand distinct CDR3 sequences; about 15% were seen once. The data also belong to a second study, concerning T cells in Graves' hyperthyroidism and ophthalmopathy.

Here the sequenced sample was peripheral blood mononuclear cells (PBMCs), taken at new diagnosis, from a patient treated with antithyroid drugs. The receptors were gathered from a woman between 50 and 59 years old with Graves disease. The CDR3 runs from the conserved cysteine through the conserved F or W. D genes are given only for firm matches. Size values are once, few and many counts, or a class for expanded clones, and some rows have none.

j_call: TRBJ2-1; clone_size: few; v_call: TRBV29-1; d_call: NA; cdr3_nt: TGCAGCGTTGAGTGGACTTCCCTAAGCTCCTACAATGAGCAGTTCTTC; cdr3_aa: CSVEWTSLSSYNEQFF
j_call: TRBJ2-3; clone_size: many; v_call: TRBV7-3; d_call: TRBD1; cdr3_nt: TGTGCCAGCAGCTCCGCAGGGGGTAGCACAGATACGCAGTATTTT; cdr3_aa: CASSSAGGSTDTQYF
j_call: TRBJ2-2; clone_size: many; v_call: TRBV7-9; d_call: NA; cdr3_nt: TGTGCCAGCAGCTCACGGACAGGGAGGGCCGGGGAGCTGTTTTTT; cdr3_aa: CASSSRTGRAGELFF
j_call: TRBJ2-1; clone_size: few; v_call: TRBV29-1; d_call: NA; cdr3_nt: TGCAGCGTTGAACTGGGGCCTAGCTCCTACAATGAGCAGTTCTTC; cdr3_aa: CSVELGPSSYNEQFF
j_call: TRBJ2-1; clone_size: many; v_call: TRBV20-1; d_call: NA; cdr3_nt: TGCAGTGCTACACCCTACAATGAGCAGTTCTTC; cdr3_aa: CSATPYNEQFF
j_call: TRBJ2-5; clone_size: many; v_call: TRBV2; d_call: NA; cdr3_nt: TGTGCCAGCACGGGTTTAGAGACCCAGTACTTC; cdr3_aa: CASTGLETQYF
j_call: TRBJ2-5; clone_size: many; v_call: TRBV6-1; d_call: TRBD1; cdr3_nt: TGTGCCAGCAGCCAATGGACCTCGGGACAGGGAGAGACCCAGTACTTC; cdr3_aa: CASSQWTSGQGETQYF
j_call: TRBJ2-1; clone_size: NA; v_call: TRBV28; d_call: TRBD2; cdr3_nt: TGTGCCAGCAGCGTTCCGGGAGGCGGCGACAATGAGCAGTTCTTC; cdr3_aa: CASSVPGGGDNEQFF
j_call: TRBJ2-3; clone_size: many; v_call: TRBV20-1; d_call: NA; cdr3_nt: TGCAGTGCTTCCCAGGGGAGGGATACGCAGTATTTT; cdr3_aa: CSASQGRDTQYF
j_call: TRBJ2-3; clone_size: many; v_call: TRBV7-6; d_call: TRBD2; cdr3_nt: TGTGCCAGCAGCCAAGGAGTAGCGGGTGGAAGCACAGATACGCAGTATTTT; cdr3_aa: CASSQGVAGGSTDTQYF
j_call: TRBJ2-5; clone_size: few; v_call: TRBV28; d_call: TRBD2; cdr3_nt: TGTGCCAGCAGTACCGGGACTAGCGGGAGGTTAGAAGAGACCCAGTACTTC; cdr3_aa: CASSTGTSGRLEETQYF
j_call: TRBJ1-2; clone_size: NA; v_call: TRBV29-1; d_call: NA; cdr3_nt: TGCAGCGCCGGACAGCAATCTAACTATGGCTACACCTTC; cdr3_aa: CSAGQQSNYGYTF
j_call: TRBJ2-2; clone_size: few; v_call: TRBV10-3; d_call: TRBD2; cdr3_nt: TGTGCCATCAGGACCGGACTAGCGGGAGGTGCCGGGGAGCTGTTTTTT; cdr3_aa: CAIRTGLAGGAGELFF
j_call: TRBJ2-2; clone_size: NA; v_call: TRBV19; d_call: NA; cdr3_nt: TGTGCCACCCGGAGAGGGGCTAGGACCGGGGAGCTGTTTTTT; cdr3_aa: CATRRGARTGELFF
j_call: TRBJ2-3; clone_size: many; v_call: TRBV2; d_call: NA; cdr3_nt: TGTGCCAGCAGTTCACAGGGCATGGGCACAGATACGCAGTATTTT; cdr3_aa: CASSSQGMGTDTQYF
j_call: TRBJ2-1; clone_size: many; v_call: TRBV3-1; d_call: TRBD2; cdr3_nt: TGTGCCAGCAGCCAGCCTAGCGGGAGAAATAGCAATGAGCAGTTCTTC; cdr3_aa: CASSQPSGRNSNEQFF
j_call: TRBJ2-1; clone_size: many; v_call: TRBV30; d_call: NA; cdr3_nt: TGTGCCTGGAATGAGCAGTTCTTC; cdr3_aa: CAWNEQFF
j_call: TRBJ2-7; clone_size: few; v_call: TRBV7-9; d_call: NA; cdr3_nt: TGTGCCAGCAGCTTAGAGGGGGGGACAGCCACCTACGAGCAGTACTTC; cdr3_aa: CASSLEGGTATYEQYF
j_call: TRBJ2-3; clone_size: many; v_call: TRBV27; d_call: NA; cdr3_nt: TGTGCCAGCAGATCCGGAGGGGGGACAGATACGCAGTATTTT; cdr3_aa: CASRSGGGTDTQYF
j_call: TRBJ2-3; clone_size: many; v_call: TRBV2; d_call: TRBD2; cdr3_nt: TGTGCCAGCACTTCTAGCGGGAGAACCACAGATACGCAGTATTTT; cdr3_aa: CASTSSGRTTDTQYF
j_call: TRBJ2-7; clone_size: few; v_call: TRBV4-1; d_call: NA; cdr3_nt: TGCGCCAGCAGCCATGCGGACAGCCGAACCTACGAGCAGTACTTC; cdr3_aa: CASSHADSRTYEQYF
j_call: TRBJ1-1; clone_size: many; v_call: TRBV28; d_call: NA; cdr3_nt: TGTGCCAGCAGTTTTCGGGGGGGAGAAGCTTTCTTT; cdr3_aa: CASSFRGGEAFF
j_call: TRBJ2-2; clone_size: many; v_call: TRBV28; d_call: TRBD2; cdr3_nt: TGTGCCAGCAGTGACAGCGGGAGCGGGGAGCTGTTTTTT; cdr3_aa: CASSDSGSGELFF
j_call: TRBJ2-5; clone_size: few; v_call: TRBV5-5; d_call: NA; cdr3_nt: TGTGCCAGCAGCCACGGCCGACAACCGGAGGAGACCCAGTACTTC; cdr3_aa: CASSHGRQPEETQYF
j_call: TRBJ2-5; clone_size: NA; v_call: TRBV5-1; d_call: TRBD1; cdr3_nt: TGCGCCAGCAGCCCTGCCGCAGGGGGCGCAGAGACCCAGTACTTC; cdr3_aa: CASSPAAGGAETQYF
j_call: TRBJ1-1; clone_size: few; v_call: TRBV25-1; d_call: TRBD1; cdr3_nt: TGTGCCAGCAGTGAATCCCCTGGACAGGGAGCCACTGAAGCTTTCTTT; cdr3_aa: CASSESPGQGATEAFF
j_call: TRBJ2-1; clone_size: few; v_call: TRBV5-1; d_call: NA; cdr3_nt: TGCGCCAGCAGCGACTTGCTAGCGCTCACCTACAATGAGCAGTTCTTC; cdr3_aa: CASSDLLALTYNEQFF
j_call: TRBJ2-5; clone_size: few; v_call: TRBV7-9; d_call: NA; cdr3_nt: TGTGCCAGCAGCTTACCGGGGGTGGAGACCCAGTACTTC; cdr3_aa: CASSLPGVETQYF
j_call: TRBJ2-2; clone_size: many; v_call: TRBV12-3/TRBV12-4; d_call: NA; cdr3_nt: TGTGCCAGCAGTTTGAACACGAACACCGGGGAGCTGTTTTTT; cdr3_aa: CASSLNTNTGELFF
j_call: TRBJ1-2; clone_size: many; v_call: TRBV30; d_call: NA; cdr3_nt: TGTGCCTGGAGTTTCTCGGGGAGGAACCCCTATGGCTACACCTTC; cdr3_aa: CAWSFSGRNPYGYTF
j_call: TRBJ2-2; clone_size: few; v_call: TRBV12-3/TRBV12-4; d_call: NA; cdr3_nt: TGTGCCAGCAGCTCGACCAGGGAACCCTCCATTTCAACCGGGGAGCTGTTTTTT; cdr3_aa: CASSSTREPSISTGELFF
j_call: TRBJ2-7; clone_size: NA; v_call: TRBV20-1; d_call: NA; cdr3_nt: TGCAGTGCCACAATAAAACGGACAAGCAACTACGAGCAGTACTTC; cdr3_aa: CSATIKRTSNYEQYF
j_call: TRBJ2-6; clone_size: few; v_call: TRBV18; d_call: NA; cdr3_nt: TGTGCCAGCTCACAGACAGATTCTGGGGCCAACGTCCTGACTTTC; cdr3_aa: CASSQTDSGANVLTF
j_call: TRBJ1-5; clone_size: NA; v_call: TRBV5-5; d_call: NA; cdr3_nt: TGTGCCAGCAGCTTGTATGGTAGCAATCAGCCCCAGCATTTT; cdr3_aa: CASSLYGSNQPQHF
j_call: TRBJ2-7; clone_size: many; v_call: TRBV28; d_call: NA; cdr3_nt: TGTGCCAGCGCCTCCCCAGACGGGGTCCTATTTGACGAGCAGTACTTC; cdr3_aa: CASASPDGVLFDEQYF
j_call: TRBJ2-5; clone_size: many; v_call: TRBV7-8; d_call: TRBD2; cdr3_nt: TGTGCCAGCAGCTTAGACCCTAGCGGAGTGGGGGAAGAGACCCAGTACTTC; cdr3_aa: CASSLDPSGVGEETQYF
j_call: TRBJ2-7; clone_size: many; v_call: TRBV6-5; d_call: TRBD1; cdr3_nt: TGTGCCAGCAGTTACTCTCTGGGACAGGGATCCCACGAGCAGTACTTC; cdr3_aa: CASSYSLGQGSHEQYF
j_call: TRBJ2-1; clone_size: NA; v_call: TRBV4-1; d_call: NA; cdr3_nt: TGCGCCAGCAGCCAAGCTCAGGGGACGAACTACAATGAGCAGTTCTTC; cdr3_aa: CASSQAQGTNYNEQFF
j_call: TRBJ2-1; clone_size: few; v_call: TRBV4-2; d_call: TRBD2; cdr3_nt: TGTGCCAGCAGCCAAGTCGCCGGGACTAACTACAATGAGCAGTTCTTC; cdr3_aa: CASSQVAGTNYNEQFF
j_call: TRBJ1-6; clone_size: NA; v_call: TRBV5-1; d_call: NA; cdr3_nt: TGCGCCAGCAGCTTGGAGGGTCCCGATTATTCACCCCTCCACTTT; cdr3_aa: CASSLEGPDYSPLHF
j_call: TRBJ2-5; clone_size: few; v_call: TRBV5-1; d_call: NA; cdr3_nt: TGCGCCAGCAGCTTGGTAGTAGCAGGGGTCGAGGGAGAGACCCAGTACTTC; cdr3_aa: CASSLVVAGVEGETQYF
j_call: TRBJ2-7; clone_size: many; v_call: TRBV4-1; d_call: NA; cdr3_nt: TGCGCCAGCAGCCAAGTGGAGGGGGAAGGGTACGAGCAGTACTTC; cdr3_aa: CASSQVEGEGYEQYF
j_call: TRBJ2-3; clone_size: few; v_call: TRBV9; d_call: NA; cdr3_nt: TGTGCCAGCAGCGGGGGCCGGGCAGATACGCAGTATTTT; cdr3_aa: CASSGGRADTQYF
j_call: TRBJ2-7; clone_size: NA; v_call: TRBV4-2; d_call: NA; cdr3_nt: TGTGCCAGCAGCCAAGAGCGGCAAGTTTACGAGCAGTACTTC; cdr3_aa: CASSQERQVYEQYF
j_call: TRBJ2-2; clone_size: NA; v_call: TRBV10-3; d_call: NA; cdr3_nt: TGTGCCATCAGTGAGGACTTCGGGAAAGCAGGGTTTACCGGGGAGCTGTTTTTT; cdr3_aa: CAISEDFGKAGFTGELFF
j_call: TRBJ2-1; clone_size: NA; v_call: TRBV7-3; d_call: TRBD2; cdr3_nt: TGTGCCAGCAGCCTTGGGACTAGCGGGAGCTCCTACAATGAGCAGTTCTTC; cdr3_aa: CASSLGTSGSSYNEQFF
j_call: TRBJ2-1; clone_size: few; v_call: TRBV6-1; d_call: TRBD2; cdr3_nt: TGTGCCAGCAAGACTAGCGGATACAATGAGCAGTTCTTC; cdr3_aa: CASKTSGYNEQFF
j_call: TRBJ2-3; clone_size: many; v_call: TRBV24-1; d_call: NA; cdr3_nt: TGTGCCACAGCCTCAGAATGGGATACGCAGTATTTT; cdr3_aa: CATASEWDTQYF
j_call: TRBJ1-1; clone_size: few; v_call: TRBV18; d_call: NA; cdr3_nt: TGTGCCAGCTCACCACAGAACGGACAGAGGAACACTGAAGCTTTCTTT; cdr3_aa: CASSPQNGQRNTEAFF
j_call: TRBJ2-7; clone_size: NA; v_call: TRBV9; d_call: TRBD2; cdr3_nt: TGTGCCAGCAGCCCCCACGGCGGGAGCTACGAGCAGTACTTC; cdr3_aa: CASSPHGGSYEQYF
j_call: TRBJ1-1; clone_size: many; v_call: TRBV5-1; d_call: NA; cdr3_nt: TGCGCCAGCAGCTGGGACCTGGGCACTGAAGCTTTCTTT; cdr3_aa: CASSWDLGTEAFF
j_call: TRBJ2-5; clone_size: many; v_call: TRBV9; d_call: NA; cdr3_nt: TGTGCCAGCAGCCCCTTCACCCAAGAGACCCAGTACTTC; cdr3_aa: CASSPFTQETQYF
j_call: TRBJ2-7; clone_size: many; v_call: TRBV11-2; d_call: TRBD1; cdr3_nt: TGTGCCAGCAGCTTTGGGACAGGGAGGTACGAGCAGTACTTC; cdr3_aa: CASSFGTGRYEQYF
j_call: TRBJ1-1; clone_size: NA; v_call: TRBV19; d_call: TRBD1; cdr3_nt: TGTGCCAGTAGTATCGCCGGGACAGGGTGGGGCACTGAAGCTTTCTTT; cdr3_aa: CASSIAGTGWGTEAFF